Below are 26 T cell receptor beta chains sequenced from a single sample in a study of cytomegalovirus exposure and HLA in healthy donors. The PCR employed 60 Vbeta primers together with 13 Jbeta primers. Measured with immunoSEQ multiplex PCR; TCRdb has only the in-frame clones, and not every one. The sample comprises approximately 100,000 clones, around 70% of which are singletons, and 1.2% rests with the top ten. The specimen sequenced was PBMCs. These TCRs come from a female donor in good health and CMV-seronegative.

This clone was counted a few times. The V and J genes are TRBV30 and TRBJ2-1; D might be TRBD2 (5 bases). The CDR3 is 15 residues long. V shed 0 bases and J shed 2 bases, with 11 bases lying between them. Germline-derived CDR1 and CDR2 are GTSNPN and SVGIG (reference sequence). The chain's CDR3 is CAWSVPSGPYNEQFF. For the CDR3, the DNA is TGTGCCTGGAGTGTACCCAGCGGACCCTACAATGAGCAGTTCTTC.

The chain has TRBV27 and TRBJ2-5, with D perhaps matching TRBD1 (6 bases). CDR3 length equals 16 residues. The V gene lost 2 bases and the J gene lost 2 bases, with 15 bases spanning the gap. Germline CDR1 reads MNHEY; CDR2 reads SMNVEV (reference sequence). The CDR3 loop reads CASSLKGERGQETQYF. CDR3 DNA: TGTGCCAGCAGTTTAAAAGGGGAAAGGGGGCAAGAGACCCAGTACTTC.

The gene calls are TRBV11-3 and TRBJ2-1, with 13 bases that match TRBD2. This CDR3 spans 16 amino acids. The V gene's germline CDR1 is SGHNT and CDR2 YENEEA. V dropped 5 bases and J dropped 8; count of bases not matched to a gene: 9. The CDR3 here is CASSPGTSGMLYEQFF. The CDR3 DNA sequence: TGTGCCAGCAGCCCCGGGACTAGCGGGATGTTGTATGAGCAGTTCTTC.

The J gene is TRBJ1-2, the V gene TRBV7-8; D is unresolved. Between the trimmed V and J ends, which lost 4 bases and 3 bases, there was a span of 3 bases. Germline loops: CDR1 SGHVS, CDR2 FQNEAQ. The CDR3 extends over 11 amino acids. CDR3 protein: CASSSDYGYTF. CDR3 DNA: TGTGCCAGCAGCTCAGACTATGGCTACACCTTC. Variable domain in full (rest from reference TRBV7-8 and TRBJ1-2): GAGVSQSPRYKVAKRGQDVALRCDPISGHVSLFWYQQALGQGPEFLTYFQNEAQLDKSGLPSDRFFAERPEGSVSTLKIQRTQQEDSAVYLCASSSDYGYTFGSGTRLTVV.

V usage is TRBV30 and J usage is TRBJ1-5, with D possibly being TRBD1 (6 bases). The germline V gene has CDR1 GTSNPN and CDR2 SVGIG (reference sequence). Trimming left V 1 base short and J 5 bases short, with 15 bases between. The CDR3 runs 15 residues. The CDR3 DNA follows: TGTGCCTGGAGTGCCTCCCTGACAGGACATCAGCCCCAGCATTTT. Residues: CAWSASLTGHQPQHF.

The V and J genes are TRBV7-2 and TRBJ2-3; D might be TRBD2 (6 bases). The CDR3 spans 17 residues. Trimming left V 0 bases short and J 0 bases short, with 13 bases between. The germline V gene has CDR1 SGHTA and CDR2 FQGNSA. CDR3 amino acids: CASSLARLVFSTDTQYF. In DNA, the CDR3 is TGTGCCAGCAGCTTAGCTAGACTAGTTTTTAGCACAGATACGCAGTATTTT.

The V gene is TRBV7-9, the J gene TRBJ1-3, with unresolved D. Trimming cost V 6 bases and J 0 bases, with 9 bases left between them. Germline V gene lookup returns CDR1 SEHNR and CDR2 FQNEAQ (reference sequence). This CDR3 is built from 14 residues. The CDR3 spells CASREGPSGNTIYF. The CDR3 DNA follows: TGTGCCAGCAGAGAGGGCCCCTCTGGAAACACCATATATTTT.

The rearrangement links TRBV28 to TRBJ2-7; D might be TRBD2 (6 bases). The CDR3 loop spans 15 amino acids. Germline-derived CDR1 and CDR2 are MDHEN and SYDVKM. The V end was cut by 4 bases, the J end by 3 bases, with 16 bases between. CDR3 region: CASSSPGTPFYEQYF. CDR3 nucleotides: TGTGCCAGCAGTTCCCCCGGGACTCCGTTCTACGAGCAGTACTTC.

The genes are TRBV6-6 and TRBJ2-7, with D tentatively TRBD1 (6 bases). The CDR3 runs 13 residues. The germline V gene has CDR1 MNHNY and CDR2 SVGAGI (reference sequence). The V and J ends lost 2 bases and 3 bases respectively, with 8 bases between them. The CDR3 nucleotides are TGTGCCAGCAGTTACGACAGGAGCTACGAGCAGTACTTC. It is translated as CASSYDRSYEQYF.

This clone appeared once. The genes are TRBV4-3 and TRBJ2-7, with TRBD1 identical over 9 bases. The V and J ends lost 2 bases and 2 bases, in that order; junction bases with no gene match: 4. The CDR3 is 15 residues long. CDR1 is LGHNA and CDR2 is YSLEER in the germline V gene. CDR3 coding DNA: TGCGCCAGCAGCCAATCGGGACAGGGCACCTACGAGCAGTACTTC. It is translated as CASSQSGQGTYEQYF.

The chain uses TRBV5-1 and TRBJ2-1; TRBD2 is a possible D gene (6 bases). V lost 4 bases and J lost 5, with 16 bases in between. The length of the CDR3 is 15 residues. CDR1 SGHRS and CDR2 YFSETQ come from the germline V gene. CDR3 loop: CASSPKRDSNNEQFF. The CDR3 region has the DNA TGCGCCAGCAGCCCCAAACGGGACTCGAACAATGAGCAGTTCTTC.

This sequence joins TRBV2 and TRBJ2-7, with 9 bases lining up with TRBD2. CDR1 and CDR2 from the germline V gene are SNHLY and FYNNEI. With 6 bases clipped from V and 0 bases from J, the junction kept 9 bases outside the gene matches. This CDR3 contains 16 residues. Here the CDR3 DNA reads TGTGCCAGCAGAACGAACCTAGCGGGGAGCTCCTACGAGCAGTACTTC. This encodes CASRTNLAGSSYEQYF.

The CDR3 coding sequence is TGTGAGCTGGGTGGGGCCTATGGCTACACCTTC. Amino acids: CELGGAYGYTF. This chain links TRBV21-1 with TRBJ1-2; the table's D gene call, TRBD1, was not cross checked with the DNA. TRBV21-1 is classified as a pseudogene. CDR3 length: 11 residues.

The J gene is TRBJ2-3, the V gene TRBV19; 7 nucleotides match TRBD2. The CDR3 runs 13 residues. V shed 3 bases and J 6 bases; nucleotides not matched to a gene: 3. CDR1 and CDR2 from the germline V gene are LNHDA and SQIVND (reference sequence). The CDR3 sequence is CASSILGGDTQYF. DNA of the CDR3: TGTGCCAGTAGTATTCTCGGGGGGGATACGCAGTATTTT.

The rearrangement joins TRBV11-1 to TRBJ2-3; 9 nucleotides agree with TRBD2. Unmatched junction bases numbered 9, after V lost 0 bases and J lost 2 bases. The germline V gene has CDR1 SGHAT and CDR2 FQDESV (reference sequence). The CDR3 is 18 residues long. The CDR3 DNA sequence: TGTGCCAGCAGCTTAGCTGCCCATAGCGGGAGCAACACAGATACGCAGTATTTT. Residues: CASSLAAHSGSNTDTQYF.

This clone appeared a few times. CDR3 in DNA: TGTGCCAGCCGGGACAGGGGAGGATACTCCAATTCACCCCTCCACTTT. This sequence encodes CASRDRGGYSNSPLHF. The gene calls are TRBV19 and TRBJ1-6, with 10 nucleotides matching TRBD1. The CDR3 spans 16 residues. Unmatched junction bases numbered 12, after V lost 9 bases and J lost 7 bases. Germline CDR1 and CDR2: LNHDA and SQIVND (reference sequence). Together with reference TRBV19 and TRBJ1-6, the CDR3 gives the full variable domain: DGGITQSPKYLFRKEGQNVTLSCEQNLNHDAMYWYRQDPGQGLRLIYYSQIVNDFQKGDIAEGYSVSREKKESFPLTVTSAQKNPTAFYLCASRDRGGYSNSPLHFGNGTRLTVT.

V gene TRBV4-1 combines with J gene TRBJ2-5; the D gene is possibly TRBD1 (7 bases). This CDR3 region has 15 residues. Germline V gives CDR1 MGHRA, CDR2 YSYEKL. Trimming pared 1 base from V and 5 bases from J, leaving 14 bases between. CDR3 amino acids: CASSQGQGGLETQYF. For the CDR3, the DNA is TGCGCCAGCAGCCAAGGACAGGGAGGATTGGAGACCCAGTACTTC.

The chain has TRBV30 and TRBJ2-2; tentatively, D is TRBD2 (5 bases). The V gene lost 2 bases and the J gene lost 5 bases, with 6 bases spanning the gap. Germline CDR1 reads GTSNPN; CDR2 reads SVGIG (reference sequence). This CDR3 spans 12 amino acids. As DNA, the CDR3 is TGTGCCTGGAGTCCGGGGACCGGGGAGCTGTTTTTT. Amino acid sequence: CAWSPGTGELFF.

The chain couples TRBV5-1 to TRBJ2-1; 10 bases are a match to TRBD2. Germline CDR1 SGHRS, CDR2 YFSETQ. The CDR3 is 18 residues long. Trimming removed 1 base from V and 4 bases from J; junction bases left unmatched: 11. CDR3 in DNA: TGCGCCAGCAGCTTGAGGGGACTAGCGACGGGTCTATACAATGAGCAGTTCTTC. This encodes CASSLRGLATGLYNEQFF.

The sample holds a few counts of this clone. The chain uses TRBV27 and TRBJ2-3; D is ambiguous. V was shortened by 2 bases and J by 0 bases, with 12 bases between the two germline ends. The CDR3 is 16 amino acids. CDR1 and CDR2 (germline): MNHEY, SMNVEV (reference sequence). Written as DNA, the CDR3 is TGTGCCAGCAGTTTAGTTGATAGTGTGAGCACAGATACGCAGTATTTT. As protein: CASSLVDSVSTDTQYF.

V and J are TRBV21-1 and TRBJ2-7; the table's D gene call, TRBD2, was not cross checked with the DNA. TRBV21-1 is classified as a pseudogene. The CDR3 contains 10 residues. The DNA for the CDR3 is TGTGCCAGCAATAACTACGAGCAGTACTTC. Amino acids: CASNNYEQYF.

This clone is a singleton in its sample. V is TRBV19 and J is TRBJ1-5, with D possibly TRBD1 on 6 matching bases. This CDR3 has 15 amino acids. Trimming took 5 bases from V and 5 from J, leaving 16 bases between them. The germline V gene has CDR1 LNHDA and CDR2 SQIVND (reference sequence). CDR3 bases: TGTGCCAGTAGTCTCTACAGGGAATTGGATCAGCCCCAGCATTTT. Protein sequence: CASSLYRELDQPQHF.

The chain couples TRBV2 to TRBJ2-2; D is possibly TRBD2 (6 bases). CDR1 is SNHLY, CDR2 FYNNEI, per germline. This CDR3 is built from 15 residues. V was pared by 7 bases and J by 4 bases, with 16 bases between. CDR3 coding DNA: TGTGCCAGCATGGGGCTCGCGGAGGGCACCGGGGAGCTGTTTTTT. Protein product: CASMGLAEGTGELFF.

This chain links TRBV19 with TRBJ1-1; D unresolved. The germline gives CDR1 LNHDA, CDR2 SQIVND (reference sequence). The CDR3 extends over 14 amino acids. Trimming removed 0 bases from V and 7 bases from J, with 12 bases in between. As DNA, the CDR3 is TGTGCCAGTAGTATAGATCCGACCAGCGTTGAAGCTTTCTTT. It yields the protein CASSIDPTSVEAFF.

CDR3 loop: CAWSSYGGGTGELFF. The CDR3 DNA follows: TGTGCCTGGAGTTCTTACGGGGGGGGCACCGGGGAGCTGTTTTTT. The rearrangement joins TRBV30 to TRBJ2-2; 8 bases line up with TRBD2. CDR3 length: 15 residues. The V gene's germline CDR1 is GTSNPN and CDR2 SVGIG (reference sequence). V dropped 2 bases and J dropped 4; count of bases not matched to a gene: 6.

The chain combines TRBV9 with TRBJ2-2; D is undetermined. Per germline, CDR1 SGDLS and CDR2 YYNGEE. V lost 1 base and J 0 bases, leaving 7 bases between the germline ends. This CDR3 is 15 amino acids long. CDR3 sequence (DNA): TGTGCCAGCAGCGTATCTAGGTCGAACACCGGGGAGCTGTTTTTT. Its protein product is CASSVSRSNTGELFF.